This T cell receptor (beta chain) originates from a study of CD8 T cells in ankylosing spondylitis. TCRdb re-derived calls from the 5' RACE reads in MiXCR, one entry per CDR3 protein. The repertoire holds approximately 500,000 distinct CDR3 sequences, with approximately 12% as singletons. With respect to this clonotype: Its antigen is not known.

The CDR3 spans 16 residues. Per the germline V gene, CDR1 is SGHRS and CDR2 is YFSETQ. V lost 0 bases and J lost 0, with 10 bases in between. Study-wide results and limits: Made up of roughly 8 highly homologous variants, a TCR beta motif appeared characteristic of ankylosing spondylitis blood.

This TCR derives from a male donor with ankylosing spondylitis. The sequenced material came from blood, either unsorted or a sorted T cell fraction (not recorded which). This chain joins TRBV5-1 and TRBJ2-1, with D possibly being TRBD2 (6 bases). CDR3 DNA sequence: TGCGCCAGCAGCTTGGAGGGGACTTCCTCCTACAATGAGCAGTTCTTC. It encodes CASSLEGTSSYNEQFF.